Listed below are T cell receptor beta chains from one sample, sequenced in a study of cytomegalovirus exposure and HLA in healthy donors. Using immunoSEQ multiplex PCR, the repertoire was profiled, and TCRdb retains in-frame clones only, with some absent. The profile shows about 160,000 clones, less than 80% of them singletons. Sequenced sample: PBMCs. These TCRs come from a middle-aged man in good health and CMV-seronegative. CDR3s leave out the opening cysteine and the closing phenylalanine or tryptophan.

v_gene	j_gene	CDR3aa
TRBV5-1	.	ASSADRGIGEQY
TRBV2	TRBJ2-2	ASRDRGKNTGELF
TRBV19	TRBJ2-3	ASSITSGENTDTQY
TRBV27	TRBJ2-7	ASSLWARRREQY
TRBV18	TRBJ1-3	ASSPYNPGGSGNTIY
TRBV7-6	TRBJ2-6	ASSSLRRGHSGANVLT
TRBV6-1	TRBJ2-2	AAERAHGGELF
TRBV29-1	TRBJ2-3	SVDGTGGANTQY
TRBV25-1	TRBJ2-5	ASSEELEMVETQY
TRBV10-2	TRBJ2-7	ASSSTGTGVHEQY
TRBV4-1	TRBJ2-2	ASSQHPVQGANTGELF
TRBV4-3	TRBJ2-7	ASSQALLEVGSYEQY
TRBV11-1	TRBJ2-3	ASSLGGATDTQY
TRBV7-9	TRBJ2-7	ASSLDSRTGASYEQY
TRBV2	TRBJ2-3	ASSSRDRITDTQY
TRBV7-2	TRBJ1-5	ASSLAGQPQH